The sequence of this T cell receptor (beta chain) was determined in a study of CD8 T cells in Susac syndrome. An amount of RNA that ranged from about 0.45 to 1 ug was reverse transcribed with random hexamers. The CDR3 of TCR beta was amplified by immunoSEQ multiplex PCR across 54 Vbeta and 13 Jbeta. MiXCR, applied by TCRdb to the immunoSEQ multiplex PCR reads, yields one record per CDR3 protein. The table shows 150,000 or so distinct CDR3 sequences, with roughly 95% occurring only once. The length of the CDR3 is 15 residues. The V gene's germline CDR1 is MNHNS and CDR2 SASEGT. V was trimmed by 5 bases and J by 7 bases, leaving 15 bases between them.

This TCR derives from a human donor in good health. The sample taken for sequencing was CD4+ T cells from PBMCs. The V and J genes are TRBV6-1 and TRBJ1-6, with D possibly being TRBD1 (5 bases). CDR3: CASSHGGTVNSPLHF. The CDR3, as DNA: TGTGCCAGCAGTCACGGCGGGACGGTAAATTCACCCCTCCACTTT.